These 9 T cell receptor beta chains were all obtained from the same sample, sequenced in a study of chemoradiotherapy in HPV16-positive cancers. TCRdb keeps only in-frame clones here, not all; method: immunoSEQ multiplex PCR. The data hold roughly 34,000 clones, with about 82% observed a single time. The source material was blood, sampled from a patient who underwent chemoradiotherapy. The receptors here all came from a human donor with HPV-associated anogenital cancer.

The CDR3 sequence is CASIPGGGMVNQPQHF. The CDR3 DNA is TGTGCCAGCATCCCTGGAGGAGGAATGGTCAATCAGCCCCAGCATTTT. The genes are TRBV6-6 and TRBJ1-5; no clear D gene. The CDR3 is 16 residues long. Trimming pared 7 bases from V and 3 bases from J, leaving 19 bases between. From germline, CDR1 is MNHNY and CDR2 SVGAGI (reference sequence).

The chain carries TRBV7-2 and TRBJ2-3; weak D call: TRBD1 (5 bases). Trimming removed 3 bases at V and 4 bases at J, with 8 bases between. The CDR3 spans 13 residues. Per the germline V gene, CDR1 is SGHTA and CDR2 is FQGNSA. The CDR3: CASSLGPSDTQYF. CDR3 nucleotides: TGTGCCAGCAGCTTGGGGCCATCAGATACGCAGTATTTT.

This clone has only a few counts. The chain recombines TRBV9 with TRBJ1-4, with 7 bases identical to TRBD1. J was trimmed by 5 bases and V by 4 bases; bases with no gene match: 5. In germline, CDR1 is SGDLS, CDR2 YYNGEE. The CDR3 consists of 14 residues. Here the CDR3 reads CASSLSTGNEKLFF. CDR3 in DNA: TGTGCCAGCAGCCTGTCGACAGGGAATGAAAAACTGTTTTTT.

The rearrangement joins TRBV27 to TRBJ2-5; no clear D. This CDR3 comprises 13 residues. V was shortened by 2 bases and J by 2 bases, with 6 bases between the two germline ends. Germline V gene lookup returns CDR1 MNHEY and CDR2 SMNVEV (reference sequence). The CDR3 DNA follows: TGTGCCAGCAGTTTACGAGTTCAAGAGACCCAGTACTTC. It yields the protein CASSLRVQETQYF.

CDR3 protein: CASSLAPPGQGVGQFF. CDR3 DNA sequence: TGCGCCAGCAGCTTGGCCCCCCCTGGACAGGGTGTCGGGCAGTTCTTC. J is TRBJ2-1 and V is TRBV5-1; 8 bases match TRBD1. V lost 0 bases, J lost 12 bases, and 14 bases stayed unmatched. CDR3 length: 16 amino acids. Germline CDR1 is SGHRS and CDR2 is YFSETQ.

The chain employs TRBV15 and TRBJ1-3, with D possibly TRBD1 on 6 matching bases. The CDR3 spans 15 residues. Trimming took 4 bases from V and 2 from J, leaving 12 bases between them. Germline CDR1 reads LNHNV; CDR2 reads YYDKDF (reference sequence). CDR3 sequence reads: CATSNLGGTGNTIYF. The DNA for the CDR3 is TGTGCCACCAGCAACTTAGGGGGAACTGGAAACACCATATATTTT.

The V call is TRBV5-1, the J call TRBJ1-5; a weak D match, TRBD1 (6 bases). The CDR3 is made up of 14 amino acids. The germline gives CDR1 SGHRS, CDR2 YFSETQ. Between the trimmed V and J ends, which lost 4 bases and 4 bases, there was a span of 12 bases. The CDR3 loop is CASSPRGQNQPQHF. The CDR3 DNA reads TGCGCCAGCAGCCCTCGGGGGCAGAATCAGCCCCAGCATTTT.

The chain has TRBV2 and TRBJ2-7; D is ambiguous. Germline V gene lookup returns CDR1 SNHLY and CDR2 FYNNEI. Trimming removed 6 bases from V and 4 bases from J, with 16 bases in between. This CDR3 has 14 residues. The CDR3 region is CASSPRQNDYEQYF. CDR3 DNA: TGTGCCAGCAGCCCCCGGCAGAATGATTACGAGCAGTACTTC.

The chain carries TRBV5-1 and TRBJ1-1, with 7 bases aligning to TRBD1. J gave up 2 bases and V 0 bases, and 7 bases lay outside the gene matches. The V gene's germline CDR1 is SGHRS and CDR2 YFSETQ. The CDR3 spans 16 residues. In nucleotides, the CDR3 is TGCGCCAGCAGCTTGGCCTTCGGGACAGCTAACACTGAAGCTTTCTTT. It is translated as CASSLAFGTANTEAFF. The full variable domain, completed using reference TRBV5-1 and TRBJ1-1, is KAGVTQTPRYLIKTRGQQVTLSCSPISGHRSVSWYQQTPGQGLQFLFEYFSETQRNKGNFPGRFSGRQFSNSRSEMNVSTLELGDSALYLCASSLAFGTANTEAFFGQGTRLTVV.